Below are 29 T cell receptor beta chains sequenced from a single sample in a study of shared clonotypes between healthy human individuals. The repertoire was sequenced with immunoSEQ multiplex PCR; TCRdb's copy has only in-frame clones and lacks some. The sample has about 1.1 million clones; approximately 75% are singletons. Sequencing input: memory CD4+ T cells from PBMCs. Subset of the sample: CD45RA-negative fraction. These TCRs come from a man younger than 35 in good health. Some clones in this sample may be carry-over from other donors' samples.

The CDR3 DNA reads TGCAGCGTTGAAGCTACGGACTGGGGGCGGCATGAGACCCAGTACTTC. Protein sequence: CSVEATDWGRHETQYF. The chain combines TRBV29-1 with TRBJ2-5, with D tentatively TRBD1 (6 bases). Germline V gives CDR1 SQVTM, CDR2 ANQGSEA. This CDR3 spans 16 amino acids. V lost 1 base and J 5 bases, leaving 20 bases between the germline ends.

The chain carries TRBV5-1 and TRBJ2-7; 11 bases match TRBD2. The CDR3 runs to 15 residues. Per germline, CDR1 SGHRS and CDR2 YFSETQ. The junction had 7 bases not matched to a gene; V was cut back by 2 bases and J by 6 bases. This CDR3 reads CASSFLAGGGREQYF. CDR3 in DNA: TGCGCCAGCAGCTTCCTAGCGGGAGGAGGTCGCGAGCAGTACTTC.

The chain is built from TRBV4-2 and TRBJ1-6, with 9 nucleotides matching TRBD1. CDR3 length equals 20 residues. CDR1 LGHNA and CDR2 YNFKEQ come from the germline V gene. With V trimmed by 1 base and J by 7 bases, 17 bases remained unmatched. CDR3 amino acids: CASSQVKRRGGQGYNSPLHF. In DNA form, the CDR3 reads TGTGCCAGCAGCCAAGTAAAGCGACGTGGGGGACAGGGTTACAATTCACCCCTCCACTTT.

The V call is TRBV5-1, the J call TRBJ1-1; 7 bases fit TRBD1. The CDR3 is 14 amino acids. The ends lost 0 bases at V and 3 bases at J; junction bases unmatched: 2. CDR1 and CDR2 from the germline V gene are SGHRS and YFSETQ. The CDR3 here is CASSLVTGDTEAFF. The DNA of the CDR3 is TGCGCCAGCAGCTTGGTTACAGGGGACACTGAAGCTTTCTTT.

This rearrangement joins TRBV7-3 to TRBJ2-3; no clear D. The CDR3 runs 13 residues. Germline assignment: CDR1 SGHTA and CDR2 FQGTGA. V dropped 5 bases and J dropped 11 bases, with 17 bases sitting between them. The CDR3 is CASSDSSTLEQYF. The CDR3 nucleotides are TGTGCCAGCAGCGATTCATCCACCTTGGAGCAGTATTTT.

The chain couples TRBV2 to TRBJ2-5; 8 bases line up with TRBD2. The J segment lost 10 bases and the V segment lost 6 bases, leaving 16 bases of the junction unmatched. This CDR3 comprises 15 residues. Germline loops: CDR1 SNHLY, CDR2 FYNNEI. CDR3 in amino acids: CASSRGSGKSANQYF. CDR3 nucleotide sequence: TGTGCCAGCAGCCGCGGTAGCGGGAAGAGCGCTAACCAGTACTTC.

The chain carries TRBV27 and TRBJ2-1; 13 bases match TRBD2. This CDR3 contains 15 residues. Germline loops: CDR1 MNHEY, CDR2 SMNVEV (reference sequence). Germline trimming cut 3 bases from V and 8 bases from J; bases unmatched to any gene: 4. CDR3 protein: CASSFVLAGGHEQFF. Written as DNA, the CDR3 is TGTGCCAGCAGTTTTGTACTAGCGGGAGGGCATGAGCAGTTCTTC.

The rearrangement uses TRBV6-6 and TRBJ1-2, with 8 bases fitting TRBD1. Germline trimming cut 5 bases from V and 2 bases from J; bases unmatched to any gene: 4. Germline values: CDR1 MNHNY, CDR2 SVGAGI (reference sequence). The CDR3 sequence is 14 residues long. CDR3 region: CASSTRTGNYGYTF. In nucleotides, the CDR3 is TGTGCCAGCAGTACCAGGACAGGGAACTATGGCTACACCTTC.

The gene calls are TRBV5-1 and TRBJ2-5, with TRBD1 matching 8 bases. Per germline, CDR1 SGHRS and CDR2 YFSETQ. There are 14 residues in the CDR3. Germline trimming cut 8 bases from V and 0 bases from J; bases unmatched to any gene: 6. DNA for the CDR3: TGCGCCAGTGGTGTGACAGGGGACCAAGAGACCCAGTACTTC. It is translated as CASGVTGDQETQYF. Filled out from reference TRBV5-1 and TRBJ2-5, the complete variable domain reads KAGVTQTPRYLIKTRGQQVTLSCSPISGHRSVSWYQQTPGQGLQFLFEYFSETQRNKGNFPGRFSGRQFSNSRSEMNVSTLELGDSALYLCASGVTGDQETQYFGPGTRLLVL.

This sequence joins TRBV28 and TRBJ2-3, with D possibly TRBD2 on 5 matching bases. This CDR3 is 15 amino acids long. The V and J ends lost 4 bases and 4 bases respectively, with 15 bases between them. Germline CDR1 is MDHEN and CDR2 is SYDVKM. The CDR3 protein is CASSSVGGPPDTQYF. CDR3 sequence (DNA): TGTGCCAGCAGTTCGGTGGGCGGGCCGCCAGATACGCAGTATTTT.

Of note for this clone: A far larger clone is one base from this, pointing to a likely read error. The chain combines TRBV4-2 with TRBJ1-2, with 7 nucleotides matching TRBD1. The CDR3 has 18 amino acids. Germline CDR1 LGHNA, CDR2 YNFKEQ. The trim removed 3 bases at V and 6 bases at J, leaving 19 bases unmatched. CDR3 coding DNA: TGTGCCAGCAGCCACGCCACCCCTGACAGGGTTCCTGGCGATGGCTACACCTTC. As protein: CASSHATPDRVPGDGYTF.

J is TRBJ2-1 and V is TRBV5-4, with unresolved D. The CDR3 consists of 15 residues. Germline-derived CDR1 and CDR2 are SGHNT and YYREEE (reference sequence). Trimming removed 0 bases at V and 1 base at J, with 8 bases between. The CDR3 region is CASSLGITSYNEQFF. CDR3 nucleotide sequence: TGTGCCAGCAGCTTGGGGATTACGTCCTACAATGAGCAGTTCTTC.

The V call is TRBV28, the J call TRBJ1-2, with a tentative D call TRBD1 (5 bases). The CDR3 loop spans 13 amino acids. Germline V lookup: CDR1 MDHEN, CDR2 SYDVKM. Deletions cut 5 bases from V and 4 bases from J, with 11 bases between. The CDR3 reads CASSAQGGYGYTF. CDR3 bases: TGTGCCAGCAGTGCCCAGGGTGGCTATGGCTACACCTTC.

CDR3: CASSLVWGTGLTDTQYF. The DNA of the CDR3 is TGTGCCAGCAGCTTAGTTTGGGGGACAGGGTTAACAGATACGCAGTATTTT. The chain links TRBV7-9 to TRBJ2-3; TRBD1 agrees at 9 bases. The CDR3 length is 17 residues. Germline V gene data show CDR1 as SEHNR and CDR2 as FQNEAQ (reference sequence). With 1 base clipped from V and 3 bases from J, the junction kept 8 bases outside the gene matches.

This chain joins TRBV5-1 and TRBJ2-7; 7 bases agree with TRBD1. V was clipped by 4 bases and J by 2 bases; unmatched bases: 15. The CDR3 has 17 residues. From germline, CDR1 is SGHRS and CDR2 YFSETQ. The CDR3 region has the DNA TGCGCCAGCAGCCCCCGACAGGGTAGATTTTATACCTACGAGCAGTACTTC. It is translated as CASSPRQGRFYTYEQYF. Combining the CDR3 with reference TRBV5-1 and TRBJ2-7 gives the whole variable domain KAGVTQTPRYLIKTRGQQVTLSCSPISGHRSVSWYQQTPGQGLQFLFEYFSETQRNKGNFPGRFSGRQFSNSRSEMNVSTLELGDSALYLCASSPRQGRFYTYEQYFGPGTRLTVT.

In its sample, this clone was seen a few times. This chain's CDR3 is CASSDGRLYNEQFF. The CDR3 DNA sequence: TGTGCCAGCAGTGACGGGAGGCTGTACAATGAGCAGTTCTTC. The chain has TRBV6-6 and TRBJ2-1, with 7 bases identical to TRBD2. V lost 5 bases and J lost 4; bases outside the gene matches: 5. This CDR3 has 14 residues. CDR1 is MNHNY and CDR2 is SVGAGI in the germline V gene (reference sequence).

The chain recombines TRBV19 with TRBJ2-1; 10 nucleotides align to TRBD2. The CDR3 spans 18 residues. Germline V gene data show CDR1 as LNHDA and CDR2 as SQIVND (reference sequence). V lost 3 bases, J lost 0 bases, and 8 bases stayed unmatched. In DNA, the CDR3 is TGTGCCAGTAGTATCGCGACTAGCGGGCCGAGCTCCTACAATGAGCAGTTCTTC. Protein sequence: CASSIATSGPSSYNEQFF.

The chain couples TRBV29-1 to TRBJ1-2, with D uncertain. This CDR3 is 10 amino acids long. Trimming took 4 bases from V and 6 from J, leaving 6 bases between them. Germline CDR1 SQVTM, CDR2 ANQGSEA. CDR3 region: CSVGTNGYTF. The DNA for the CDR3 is TGCAGCGTTGGAACCAATGGCTACACCTTC.

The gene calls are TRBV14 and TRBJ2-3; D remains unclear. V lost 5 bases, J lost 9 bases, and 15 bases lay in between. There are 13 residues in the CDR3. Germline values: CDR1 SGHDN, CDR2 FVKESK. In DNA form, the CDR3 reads TGTGCCAGCAGCAAGGACCGACAACTGACGCAGTATTTT. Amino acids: CASSKDRQLTQYF. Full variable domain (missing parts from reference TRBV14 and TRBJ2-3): EAGVTQFPSHSVIEKGQTVTLRCDPISGHDNLYWYRRVMGKEIKFLLHFVKESKQDESGMPNNRFLAERTGGTYSTLKVQPAELEDSGVYFCASSKDRQLTQYFGPGTRLTVL.

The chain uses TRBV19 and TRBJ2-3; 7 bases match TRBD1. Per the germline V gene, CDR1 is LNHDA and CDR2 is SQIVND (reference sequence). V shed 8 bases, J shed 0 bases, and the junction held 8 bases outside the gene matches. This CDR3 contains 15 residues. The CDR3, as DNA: TGTGCCAGTTCCTACGCGACAGGGAGCACAGATACGCAGTATTTT. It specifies CASSYATGSTDTQYF. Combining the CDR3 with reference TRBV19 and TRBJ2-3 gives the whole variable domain DGGITQSPKYLFRKEGQNVTLSCEQNLNHDAMYWYRQDPGQGLRLIYYSQIVNDFQKGDIAEGYSVSREKKESFPLTVTSAQKNPTAFYLCASSYATGSTDTQYFGPGTRLTVL.

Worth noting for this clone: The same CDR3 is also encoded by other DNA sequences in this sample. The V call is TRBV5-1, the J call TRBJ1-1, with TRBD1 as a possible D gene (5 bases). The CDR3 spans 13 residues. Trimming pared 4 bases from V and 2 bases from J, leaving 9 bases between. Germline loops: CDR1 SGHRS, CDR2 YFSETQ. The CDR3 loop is CASSLQGNTEAFF. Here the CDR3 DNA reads TGCGCCAGCAGCCTCCAGGGAAACACTGAAGCTTTCTTT.

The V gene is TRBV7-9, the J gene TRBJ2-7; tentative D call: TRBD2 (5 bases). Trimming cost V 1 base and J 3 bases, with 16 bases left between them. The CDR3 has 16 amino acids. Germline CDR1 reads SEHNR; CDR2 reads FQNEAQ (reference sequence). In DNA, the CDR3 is TGTGCCAGCAGCTTAGGGGGAGCCTCCCGGGGCTACGAGCAGTACTTC. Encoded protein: CASSLGGASRGYEQYF.

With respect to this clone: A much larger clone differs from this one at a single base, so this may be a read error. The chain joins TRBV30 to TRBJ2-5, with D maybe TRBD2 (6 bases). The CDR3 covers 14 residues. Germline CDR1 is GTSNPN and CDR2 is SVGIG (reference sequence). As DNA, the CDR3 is TGTACCTGGAGGGATTGGAGGGCTCGAGGGACCCAGTACTTC. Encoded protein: CTWRDWRARGTQYF.

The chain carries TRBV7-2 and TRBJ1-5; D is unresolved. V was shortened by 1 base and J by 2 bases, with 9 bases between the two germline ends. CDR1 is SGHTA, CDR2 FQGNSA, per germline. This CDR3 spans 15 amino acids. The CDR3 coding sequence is TGTGCCAGCAGCTTAGGCAATGGGGGCAATCAGCCCCAGCATTTT. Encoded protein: CASSLGNGGNQPQHF.

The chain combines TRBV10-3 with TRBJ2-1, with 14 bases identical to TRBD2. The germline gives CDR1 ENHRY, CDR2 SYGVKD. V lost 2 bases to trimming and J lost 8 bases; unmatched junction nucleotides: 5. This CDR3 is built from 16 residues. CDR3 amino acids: CAISEGLAGGRHEQFF. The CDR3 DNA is TGTGCCATCAGTGAGGGACTAGCGGGAGGACGGCATGAGCAGTTCTTC.

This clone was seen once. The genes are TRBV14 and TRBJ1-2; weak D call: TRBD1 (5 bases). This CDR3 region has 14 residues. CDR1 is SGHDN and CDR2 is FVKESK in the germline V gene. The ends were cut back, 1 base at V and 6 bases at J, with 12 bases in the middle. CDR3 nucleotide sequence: TGTGCCAGCAGCCAAGTTTCAGGGACGGATGGCTACACCTTC. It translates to CASSQVSGTDGYTF.

CDR3 loop: CASSRTTSSYEQYF. The CDR3 coding sequence is TGTGCCAGCAGTCGCACGACCAGCTCCTACGAGCAGTACTTC. The chain has TRBV6-6 and TRBJ2-7; D call uncertain. This CDR3 has 14 amino acids. The germline V gene encodes CDR1 MNHNY and CDR2 SVGAGI (reference sequence). The V and J ends lost 5 bases and 0 bases respectively, with 11 bases between them.

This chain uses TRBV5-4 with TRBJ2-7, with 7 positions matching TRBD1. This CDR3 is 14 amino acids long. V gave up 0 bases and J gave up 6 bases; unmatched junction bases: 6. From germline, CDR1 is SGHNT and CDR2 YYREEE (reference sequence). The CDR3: CASSLAGPGGEQYF. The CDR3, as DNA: TGTGCCAGCAGCTTGGCGGGGCCAGGGGGCGAGCAGTACTTC.

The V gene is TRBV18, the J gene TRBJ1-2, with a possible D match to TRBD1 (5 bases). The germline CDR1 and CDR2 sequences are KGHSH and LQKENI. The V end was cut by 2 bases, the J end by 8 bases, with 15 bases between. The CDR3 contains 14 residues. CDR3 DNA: TGTGCCAGCTCACCAGTGGAGGGGACGTACGGCTACACCTTC. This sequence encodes CASSPVEGTYGYTF.